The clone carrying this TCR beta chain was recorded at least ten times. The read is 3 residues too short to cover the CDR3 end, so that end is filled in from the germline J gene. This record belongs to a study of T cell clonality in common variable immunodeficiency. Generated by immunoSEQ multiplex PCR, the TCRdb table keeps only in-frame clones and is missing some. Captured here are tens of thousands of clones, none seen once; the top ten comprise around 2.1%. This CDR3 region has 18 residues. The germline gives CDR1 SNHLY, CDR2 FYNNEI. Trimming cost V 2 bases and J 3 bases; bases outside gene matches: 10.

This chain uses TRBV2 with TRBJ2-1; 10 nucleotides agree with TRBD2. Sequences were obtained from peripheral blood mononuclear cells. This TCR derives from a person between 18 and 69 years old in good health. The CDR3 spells CASSEFSPSGSNYNEQFF. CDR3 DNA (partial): TGTGCCAGCAGTGAATTCTCGCCTAGCGGGAGTAACTACAATGAG. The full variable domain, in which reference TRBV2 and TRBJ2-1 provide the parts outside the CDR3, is EPEVTQTPSHQVTQMGQEVILRCVPISNHLYFYWYRQILGQKVEFLVSFYNNEISEKSEIFDDQFSVERPDGSNFTLKIRSTKLEDSAMYFCASSEFSPSGSNYNEQFFGPGTRLTVL.